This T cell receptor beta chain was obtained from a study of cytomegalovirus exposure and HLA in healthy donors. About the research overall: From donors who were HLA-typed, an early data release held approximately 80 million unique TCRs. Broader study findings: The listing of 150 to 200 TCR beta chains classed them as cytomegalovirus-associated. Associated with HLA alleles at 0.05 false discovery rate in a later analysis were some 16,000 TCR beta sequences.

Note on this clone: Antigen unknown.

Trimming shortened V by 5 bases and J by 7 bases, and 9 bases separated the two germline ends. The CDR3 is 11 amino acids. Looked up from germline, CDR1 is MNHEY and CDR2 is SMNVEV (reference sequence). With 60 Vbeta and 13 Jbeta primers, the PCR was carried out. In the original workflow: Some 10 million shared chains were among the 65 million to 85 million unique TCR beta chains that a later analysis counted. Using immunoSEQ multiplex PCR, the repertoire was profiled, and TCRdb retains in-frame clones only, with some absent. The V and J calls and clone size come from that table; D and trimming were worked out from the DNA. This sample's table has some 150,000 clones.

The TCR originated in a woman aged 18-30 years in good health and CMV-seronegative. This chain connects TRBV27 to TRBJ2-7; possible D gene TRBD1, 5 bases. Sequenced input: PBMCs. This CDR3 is CASSQGREQYF. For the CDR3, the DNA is TGTGCCAGCAGTCAGGGTCGGGAGCAGTACTTC.